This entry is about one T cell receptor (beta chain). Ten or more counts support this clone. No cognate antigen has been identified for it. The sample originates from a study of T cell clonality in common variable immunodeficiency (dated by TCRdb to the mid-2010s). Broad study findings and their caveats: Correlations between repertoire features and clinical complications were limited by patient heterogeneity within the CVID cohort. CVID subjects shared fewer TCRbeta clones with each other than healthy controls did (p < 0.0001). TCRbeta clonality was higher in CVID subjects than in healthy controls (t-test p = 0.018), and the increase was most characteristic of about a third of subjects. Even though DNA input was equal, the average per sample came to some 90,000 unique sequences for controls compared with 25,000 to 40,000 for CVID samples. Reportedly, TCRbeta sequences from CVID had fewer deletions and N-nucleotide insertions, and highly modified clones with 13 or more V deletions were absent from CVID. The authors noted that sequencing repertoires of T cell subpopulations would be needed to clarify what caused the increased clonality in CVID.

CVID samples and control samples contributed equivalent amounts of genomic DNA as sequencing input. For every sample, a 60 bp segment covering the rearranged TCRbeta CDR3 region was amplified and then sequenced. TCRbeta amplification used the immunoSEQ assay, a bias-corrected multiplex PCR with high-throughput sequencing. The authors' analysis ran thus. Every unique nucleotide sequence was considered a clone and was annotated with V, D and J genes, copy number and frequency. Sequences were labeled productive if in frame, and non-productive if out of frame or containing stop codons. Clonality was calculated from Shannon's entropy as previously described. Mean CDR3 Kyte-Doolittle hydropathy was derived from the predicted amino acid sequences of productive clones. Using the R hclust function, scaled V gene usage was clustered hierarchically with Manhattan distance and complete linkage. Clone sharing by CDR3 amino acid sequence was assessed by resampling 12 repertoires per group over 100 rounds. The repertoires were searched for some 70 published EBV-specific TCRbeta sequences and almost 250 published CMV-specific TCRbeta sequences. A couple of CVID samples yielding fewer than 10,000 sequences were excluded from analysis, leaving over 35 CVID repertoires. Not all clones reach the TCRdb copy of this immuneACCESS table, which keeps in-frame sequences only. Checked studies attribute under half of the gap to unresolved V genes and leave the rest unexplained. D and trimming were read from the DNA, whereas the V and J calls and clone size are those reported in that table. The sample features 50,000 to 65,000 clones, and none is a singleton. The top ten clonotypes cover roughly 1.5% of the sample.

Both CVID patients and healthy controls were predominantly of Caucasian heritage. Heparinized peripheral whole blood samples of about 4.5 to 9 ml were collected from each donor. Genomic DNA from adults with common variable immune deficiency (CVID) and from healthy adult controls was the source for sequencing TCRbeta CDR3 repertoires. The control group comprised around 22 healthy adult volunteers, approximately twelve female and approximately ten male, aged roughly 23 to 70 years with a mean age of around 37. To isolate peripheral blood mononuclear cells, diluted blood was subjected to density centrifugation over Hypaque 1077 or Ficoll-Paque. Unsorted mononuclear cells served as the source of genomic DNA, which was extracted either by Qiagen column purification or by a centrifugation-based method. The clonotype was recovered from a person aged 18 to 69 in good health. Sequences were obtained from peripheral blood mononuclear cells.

This receptor carries the CDR3 CAWSVLREQYF. CDR3 bases read: TGTGCCTGGAGTGTATTGCGCGAG. The rearrangement combines TRBV30 with TRBJ2-7, with the D gene not clear enough to name. The CDR3 is cut off 3 residues early in the read; its end comes from the germline J gene. The CDR1 and CDR2 encoded by the germline V gene (reference sequence) are GTSNPN and SVGIG. The CDR3 goes from the cysteine to the phenylalanine over 11 residues. The 24 bases shown cover part of the CDR3, and their frame starts at base 1. V sheds 0 bases and J sheds 6 bases, leaving 6 bases between their ends.